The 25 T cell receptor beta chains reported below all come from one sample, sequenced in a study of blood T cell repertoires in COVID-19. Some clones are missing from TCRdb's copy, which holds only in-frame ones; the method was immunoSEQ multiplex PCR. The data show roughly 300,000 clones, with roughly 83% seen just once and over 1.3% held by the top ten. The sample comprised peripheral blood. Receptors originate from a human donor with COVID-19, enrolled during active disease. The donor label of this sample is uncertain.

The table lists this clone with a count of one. CDR3 in DNA: TGTGCCAGCAGCCAAGAGAATGTAGAAGAAAAACTGTTTTTT. Its protein product is CASSQENVEEKLFF. The chain links TRBV3-1 (or the pseudogene TRBV3-2) to TRBJ1-4; the D is unclear. The length of the CDR3 is 14 residues. Trimming took off 0 bases at V and 8 bases at J, with 10 bases between the two ends. Germline-derived CDR1 and CDR2 are LGHDT and YNNKEL (reference sequence).

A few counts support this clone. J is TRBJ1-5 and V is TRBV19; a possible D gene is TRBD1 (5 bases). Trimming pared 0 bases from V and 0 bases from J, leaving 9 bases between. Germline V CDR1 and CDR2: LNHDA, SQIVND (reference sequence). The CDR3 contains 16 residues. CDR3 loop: CASSIEGAYSNQPQHF. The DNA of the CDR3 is TGTGCCAGTAGTATAGAAGGGGCTTATAGCAATCAGCCCCAGCATTTT.

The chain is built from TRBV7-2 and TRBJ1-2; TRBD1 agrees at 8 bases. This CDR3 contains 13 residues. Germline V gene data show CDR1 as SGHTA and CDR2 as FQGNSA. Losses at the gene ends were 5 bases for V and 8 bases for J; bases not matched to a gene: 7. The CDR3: CASSATGEWGYTF. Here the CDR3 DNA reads TGTGCCAGCAGCGCGACAGGGGAATGGGGCTACACCTTC.

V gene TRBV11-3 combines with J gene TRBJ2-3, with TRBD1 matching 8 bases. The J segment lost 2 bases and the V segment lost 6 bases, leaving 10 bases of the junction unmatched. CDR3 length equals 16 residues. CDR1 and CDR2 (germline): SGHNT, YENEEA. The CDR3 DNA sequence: TGTGCCAGCAGTCCCGGGACGGACAGGGTCACAGATACGCAGTATTTT. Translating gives CASSPGTDRVTDTQYF.

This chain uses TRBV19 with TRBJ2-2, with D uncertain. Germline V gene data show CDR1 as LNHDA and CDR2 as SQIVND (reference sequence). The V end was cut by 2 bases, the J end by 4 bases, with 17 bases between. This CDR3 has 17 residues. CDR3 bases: TGTGCCAGTAGTATAAGCTTCAGCCTCCAGCGCACCGGGGAGCTGTTTTTT. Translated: CASSISFSLQRTGELFF.

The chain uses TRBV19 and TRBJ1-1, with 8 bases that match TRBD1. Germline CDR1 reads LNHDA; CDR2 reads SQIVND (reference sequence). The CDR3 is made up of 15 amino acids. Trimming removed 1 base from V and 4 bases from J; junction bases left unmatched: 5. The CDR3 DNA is TGTGCCAGTAGTATAGTTACCACAGGGGGCACTGAAGCTTTCTTT. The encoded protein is CASSIVTTGGTEAFF.

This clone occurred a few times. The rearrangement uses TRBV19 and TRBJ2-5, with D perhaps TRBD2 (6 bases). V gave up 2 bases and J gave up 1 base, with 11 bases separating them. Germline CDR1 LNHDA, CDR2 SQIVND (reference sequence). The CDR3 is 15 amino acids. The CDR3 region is CASSIRRASQETQYF. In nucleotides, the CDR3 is TGTGCCAGTAGTATAAGGAGGGCGTCCCAAGAGACCCAGTACTTC. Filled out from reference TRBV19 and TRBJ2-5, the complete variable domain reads DGGITQSPKYLFRKEGQNVTLSCEQNLNHDAMYWYRQDPGQGLRLIYYSQIVNDFQKGDIAEGYSVSREKKESFPLTVTSAQKNPTAFYLCASSIRRASQETQYFGPGTRLLVL.

The CDR3 sequence is CAWSASGRGVVGDTQYF. In DNA form, the CDR3 reads TGTGCCTGGTCGGCTAGCGGGAGGGGGGTCGTTGGAGATACGCAGTATTTT. The chain recombines TRBV30 with TRBJ2-3, with 12 bases aligning to TRBD2. Germline CDR1 GTSNPN, CDR2 SVGIG (reference sequence). With V trimmed by 5 bases and J by 5 bases, 14 bases remained unmatched. This CDR3 comprises 17 residues.

CDR3 sequence reads: CASSNRDRFLYGYTF. DNA for the CDR3: TGTGCCAGCTCTAATCGGGACAGATTCCTCTATGGCTACACCTTC. The chain combines TRBV6-5 with TRBJ1-2, with TRBD1 identical over 7 bases. The germline V gene encodes CDR1 MNHEY and CDR2 SVGAGI. V lost 8 bases to trimming and J lost 4 bases; unmatched junction nucleotides: 13. The CDR3 spans 15 residues.

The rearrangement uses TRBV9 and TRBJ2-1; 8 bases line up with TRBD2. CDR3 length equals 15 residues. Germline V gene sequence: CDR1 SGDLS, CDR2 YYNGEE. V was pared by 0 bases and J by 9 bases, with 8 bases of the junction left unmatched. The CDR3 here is CASSVDLTAGAEQFF. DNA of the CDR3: TGTGCCAGCAGCGTAGACCTTACAGCGGGAGCTGAGCAGTTCTTC.

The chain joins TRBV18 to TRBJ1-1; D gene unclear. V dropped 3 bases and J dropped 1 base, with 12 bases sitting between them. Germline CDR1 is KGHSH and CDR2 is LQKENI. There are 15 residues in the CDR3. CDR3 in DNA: TGTGCCAGCTCACCCTTGCAGGAACCGAACACTGAAGCTTTCTTT. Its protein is CASSPLQEPNTEAFF.

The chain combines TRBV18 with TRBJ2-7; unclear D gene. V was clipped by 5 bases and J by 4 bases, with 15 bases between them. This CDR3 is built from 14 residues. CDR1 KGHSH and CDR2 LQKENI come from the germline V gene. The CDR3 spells CASSEGPQAYEQYF. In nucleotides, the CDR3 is TGTGCCAGCTCAGAAGGCCCTCAGGCATACGAGCAGTACTTC.

CDR3 in amino acids: CASSPPSLARNNEQFF. The CDR3 nucleotides are TGTGCCAGCTCACCACCGAGTCTAGCGAGGAACAATGAGCAGTTCTTC. The chain joins TRBV18 to TRBJ2-1; D is possibly TRBD2 (6 bases). Trimming took off 0 bases at V and 5 bases at J, with 14 bases between the two ends. The CDR3 consists of 16 residues. Germline V gives CDR1 KGHSH, CDR2 LQKENI.

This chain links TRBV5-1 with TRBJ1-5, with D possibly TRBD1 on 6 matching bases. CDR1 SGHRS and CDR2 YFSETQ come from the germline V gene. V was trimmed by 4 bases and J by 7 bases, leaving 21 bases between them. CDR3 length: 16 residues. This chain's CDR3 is CASSPSGGAAGQPQHF. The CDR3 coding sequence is TGCGCCAGCAGCCCGTCTGGGGGGGCCGCGGGGCAGCCCCAGCATTTT.

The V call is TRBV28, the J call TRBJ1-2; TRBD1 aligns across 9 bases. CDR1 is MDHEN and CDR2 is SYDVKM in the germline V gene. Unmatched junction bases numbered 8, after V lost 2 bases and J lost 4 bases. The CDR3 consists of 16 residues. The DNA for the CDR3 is TGTGCCAGCAGTTTACCGGGACAGGGAACCATCTATGGCTACACCTTC. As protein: CASSLPGQGTIYGYTF.

CDR3 residues: CASGSPSGRQLNEQFF. DNA of the CDR3: TGTGCTAGTGGTTCCCCTAGCGGGAGGCAACTCAATGAGCAGTTCTTC. The chain links TRBV12-5 to TRBJ2-1; TRBD2 aligns across 11 bases. The junction had 8 bases not matched to a gene; V was cut back by 4 bases and J by 6 bases. The germline V gene encodes CDR1 LGHNT and CDR2 FRNRAP. The CDR3 is 16 amino acids.

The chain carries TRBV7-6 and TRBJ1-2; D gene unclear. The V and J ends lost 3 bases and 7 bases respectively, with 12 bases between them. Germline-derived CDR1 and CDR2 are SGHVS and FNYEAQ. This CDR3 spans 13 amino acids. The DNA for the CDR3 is TGTGCCAGCAGCTTCGCCCGGGGAGGTGGCTACACCTTC. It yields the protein CASSFARGGGYTF.

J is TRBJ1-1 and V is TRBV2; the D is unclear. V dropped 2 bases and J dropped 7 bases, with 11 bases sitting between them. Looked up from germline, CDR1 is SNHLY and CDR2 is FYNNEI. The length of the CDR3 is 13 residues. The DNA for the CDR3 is TGTGCCAGCAGTGAAATCTGGTACAGTGAAGCTTTCTTT. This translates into CASSEIWYSEAFF.

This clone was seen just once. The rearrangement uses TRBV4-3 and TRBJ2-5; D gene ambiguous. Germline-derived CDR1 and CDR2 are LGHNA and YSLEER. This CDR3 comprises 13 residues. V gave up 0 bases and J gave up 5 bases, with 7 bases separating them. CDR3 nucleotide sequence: TGCGCCAGCAGCCAAGAATTGTCGGAGACCCAGTACTTC. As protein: CASSQELSETQYF.

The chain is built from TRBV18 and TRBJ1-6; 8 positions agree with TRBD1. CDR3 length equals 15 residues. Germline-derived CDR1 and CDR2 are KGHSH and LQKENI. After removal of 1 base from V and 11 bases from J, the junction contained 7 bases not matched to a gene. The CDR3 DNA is TGTGCCAGCTCACCACAAAGGGACAGGTGGCCACCCCTCCACTTT. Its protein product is CASSPQRDRWPPLHF.

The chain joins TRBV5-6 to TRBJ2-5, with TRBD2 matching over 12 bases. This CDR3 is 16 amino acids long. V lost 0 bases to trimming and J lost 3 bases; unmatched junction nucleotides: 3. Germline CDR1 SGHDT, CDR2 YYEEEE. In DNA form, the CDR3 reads TGTGCCAGCAGCTTGGGGACTAGCGGGGTCAAAGAGACCCAGTACTTC. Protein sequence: CASSLGTSGVKETQYF.

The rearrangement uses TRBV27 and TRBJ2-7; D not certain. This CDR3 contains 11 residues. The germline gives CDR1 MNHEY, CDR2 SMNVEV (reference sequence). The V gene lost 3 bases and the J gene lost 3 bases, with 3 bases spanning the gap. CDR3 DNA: TGTGCCAGCAGTTTCAACTACGAGCAGTACTTC. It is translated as CASSFNYEQYF.

CDR3 loop: CASSHWTSVINQPQHF. In DNA form, the CDR3 reads TGTGCCAGCAGCCACTGGACATCGGTAATAAATCAGCCCCAGCATTTT. This rearrangement joins TRBV28 to TRBJ1-5, with a possible D match to TRBD1 (5 bases). Trimming left V 6 bases short and J 4 bases short, with 19 bases between. This CDR3 region has 16 residues. CDR1 is MDHEN, CDR2 SYDVKM, per germline.

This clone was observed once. The CDR3 DNA sequence: TGTGCCAGTAGTCGGACTAGCGGACGAATAGATACGCAGTATTTT. It is translated as CASSRTSGRIDTQYF. The chain employs TRBV19 and TRBJ2-3, with TRBD2 identical over 10 bases. The CDR3 sequence is 15 residues long. Trimming cost V 5 bases and J 5 bases; bases outside gene matches: 7. Germline CDR1 and CDR2: LNHDA and SQIVND (reference sequence).

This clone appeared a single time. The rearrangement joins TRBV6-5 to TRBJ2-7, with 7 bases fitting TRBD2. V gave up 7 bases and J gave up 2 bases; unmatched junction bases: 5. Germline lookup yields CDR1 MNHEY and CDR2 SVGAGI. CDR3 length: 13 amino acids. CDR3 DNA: TGTGCCAGCATCGGACTAGTGGCCTACGAGCAGTACTTC. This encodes CASIGLVAYEQYF.